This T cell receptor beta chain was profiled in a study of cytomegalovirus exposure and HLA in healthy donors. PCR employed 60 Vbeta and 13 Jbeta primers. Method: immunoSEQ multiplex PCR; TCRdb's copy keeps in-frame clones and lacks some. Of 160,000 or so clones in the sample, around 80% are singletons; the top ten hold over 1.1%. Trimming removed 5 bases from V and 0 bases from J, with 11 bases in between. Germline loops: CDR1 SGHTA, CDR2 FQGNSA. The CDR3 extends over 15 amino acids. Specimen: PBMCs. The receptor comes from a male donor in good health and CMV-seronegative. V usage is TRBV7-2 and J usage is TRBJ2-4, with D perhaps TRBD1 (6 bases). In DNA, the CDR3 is TGTGCCAGCAGCCCCGACAGGATAGCCAAAAACATTCAGTACTTC. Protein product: CASSPDRIAKNIQYF.